Described below is a single T cell receptor beta chain sequence and its context. This clone was counted a few times. The antigen it recognizes is unknown. No base qualities exist here, and no much larger clone lies one base off it. This entry belongs to a study of beta chain features in type 1 diabetes (dated by TCRdb to the late 2010s). For context, the study as a whole: Mean age, gender distribution, total cell number and subset yield did not differ between patients and healthy donors. In the study, TCRB repertoires of sorted circulating CD4+ T cell subsets from recently diagnosed type 1 diabetes patients were compared with those of matched healthy donors. Across all samples, 90 million to 130 million sorted cells were examined, and cell number per subset correlated strongly with RNA yield. Whereas all 30 or so donors provided naive and central memory subsets, regulatory and stem cell-like memory subsets were isolated from just 8 patients and about 8 healthy donors. Beyond this particular receptor, the publication reports: Because cDNA was sequenced instead of genomic DNA, activated cells with high expression could be over-represented, although the groups did not differ in activation or CD3 levels. Type 1 diabetes patients showed a moderate but significant shortening of TCRB CDR3 length in all four CD4+ subsets. The naive, central memory and regulatory TCRB repertoires appeared to resemble one another more closely among patients than among healthy donors. Because small numbers of individuals were included in the HLA sub-analyses, any influence of HLA type on TCRB rearrangement was left unresolved. Patients with type 1 diabetes made fewer insertions and deleted more nucleotides at VDJ recombination sites, implying thymic rearrangement abnormalities. Shorter templates might be favored by PCR, yet because patient and control samples were amplified and corrected together, any such skew would affect both groups equally.

V and J are truncated by 3 bases and 0 bases respectively, leaving an intervening sequence of 3 bases. The CDR3 runs 13 residues from the cysteine to the phenylalanine. The retained sequence is limited to the CDR3, 39 bases, with the frame set at the first base. The germline V gene supplies CDR1 SGHTA and CDR2 FQGNSA. The entire isolated RNA was reverse transcribed using the High Capacity cDNA Reverse Transcription Kit, and thus expressed TCRB transcripts were sequenced. Naive, central memory and regulatory T cell samples underwent deep immunoSEQ sequencing, averaging around 3.6 million total reads per sample. Sorted cells were lysed in RLT buffer and RNA was extracted with DNase-treated RNeasy Micro or Mini kits, depending on cell number. Each cell subset was processed separately to prevent cross-contamination, with patient and healthy donor samples processed together. The immunoSEQ multiplex PCR was used to amplify TCRB sequences from cDNA, generating 87-bp fragments that spanned the CDR3 region. Amplicons were sequenced on the Illumina HiSeq platform. On the study's bioinformatics: PCR bias was corrected computationally using synthetic template baselines, and reads within Hamming distance 2 were collapsed, with unmergeable singletons discarded. By aligning reads against IMGT, V, D and J genes, CDR3 length, and insertions or deletions at six rearrangement sites were assigned. Within each subset, clonotype counts were normalized to sorted cell number, after which true diversity and Gini coefficients were computed with the tcR R package. Repertoire sharing was quantified using the overlap coefficient calculated on TCRB nucleotide sequences. Out-of-frame TCRB sequences from naive cells were analyzed as a proxy for the pre-selection repertoire. This immuneACCESS table, as held by TCRdb, lists in-frame sequences with V and J called but not all clones. Of the missing ones, under half trace to an unresolved V gene in checked studies; the others have no known cause. V and J calls plus clone size are reproduced from that table; the DNA served to infer D and trimming. The sample table contains under 400,000 clones; only one count was recorded for roughly a fifth of them. Of the sample, 0.035% to 0.05% is held by the ten largest clones.

A single peripheral blood draw of approximately 110 mL on average was collected from each donor into heparinised tubes. Naive, central memory, regulatory and stem cell-like memory CD4+ T cells were sorted on a BD FACSAria II using a panel including CD45RO, CCR7, CD25, CD127, CD95 and CD27. A purity above 95% was achieved for all sorted populations. PBMCs were separated immediately by Lymphoprep density gradient centrifugation and were stained directly, without being cultured. So that batch effects would be minimized, each experiment stained and sorted samples in pairs, pairing one healthy donor with one patient.

The sample taken for sequencing was naive CD4+ T cells from blood. The cell subset or site label, read with the paper, signifies: true naive CD4+ T cells. This clonotype originated in a woman aged 18 to 35 in good health. The sequence links TRBV7-2 to TRBJ1-3, with an unclear D gene assignment. The base sequence is TGTGCCAGCAGCTTTTACTCTGGAAACACCATATATTTT. It translates as CASSFYSGNTIYF. With the portions outside the CDR3 filled from the reference TRBV7-2 and TRBJ1-3 genes, the complete variable region becomes GAGVSQSPSNKVTEKGKDVELRCDPISGHTALYWYRQSLGQGLEFLIYFQGNSAPDKSGLPSDRFSAERTGGSVSTLTIQRTQQEDSAVYLCASSFYSGNTIYFGEGSWLTVV.